This paragraph reports one T cell receptor (beta chain). The antigen remains unidentified. The germline and genes are mouse ones. Regarding time point: mouse harvest day 7 after allogeneic transplant. Tail vein injection delivered 10^7 T-cell-depleted bone marrow cells and 10^6 splenic CD5+ T cells. Tissues came from B6→BALB/c major-mismatch GVHD mice at day 7 or 14. This sample was included in a study of tissue T cells after allogeneic stem cell transplantation. Findings and limits, study-wide: Anatomically similar tissues had similar TCR repertoires within each patient. Only a limited share of tissue TCRs appeared in blood or spleen.

This table comes from immunoSEQ multiplex PCR, and its TCRdb copy is limited to in-frame clones, with some not included. Among about 8,200 clones listed, nearly 45% were seen once. The sequenced sample consisted of skin. This TCR was sampled from a female BALB/c mouse given C57BL/6 T cells with graft-versus-host disease after an allogeneic hematopoietic cell transplant.

Here the CDR3 reads CASSFDFFSAETLYF. The covered CDR3 bases are TGTGCAAGCAGCTTCGACTTTTTTAGTGCAGAAACGCTGTAT. The chain links TRBV16 to TRBJ2-3; D is unclear. The CDR3 end falls 1 residue outside the read, so it is completed with the germline J gene. The CDR3 extends over 15 amino acids. Germline V gene lookup returns CDR1 SGHSA and CDR2 FRNQAP. V lost 3 bases, J lost 0 bases, and 10 bases lay in between.